This is a list of T cell receptor beta chains from one sample in a study of radiotherapy plus CTLA-4 blockade in lung cancer. TCRdb's copy holds only in-frame clones and misses some; the assay was immunoSEQ multiplex PCR. The repertoire holds about 77,000 clones, roughly 69% seen once, with more than 7.5% in the top ten. The input for sequencing was peripheral blood, taken from a patient treated with radiotherapy plus ipilimumab. The receptors were gathered from a human donor with non-small cell lung cancer whose response to radiotherapy plus ipilimumab could not be evaluated. The CDR3 runs from the conserved cysteine through the conserved F or W. A D gene is named only where the DNA matches it firmly. Only some rows state a clone size, as once, few, many or a class for expanded clones.

j_call clone_size v_call d_call cdr3_nt cdr3_aa
TRBJ2-2 . TRBV6-5 TRBD1 TGTGCCAGCAGTTACGGGACAGGGGACACCGGGGAGCTGTTTTTT CASSYGTGDTGELFF
TRBJ1-1 few TRBV19 . TGTGCCAGTATGGCGGGATGGAACACTGAAGCTTTCTTT CASMAGWNTEAFF
TRBJ2-3 . TRBV11-2 TRBD2 TGTGCCAGCAGCATCGGGACTAGCGGGGTAAATACGCAGTATTTT CASSIGTSGVNTQYF
TRBJ2-2 . TRBV27 TRBD2 TGTGCCAGCAGTTCATACCTAGCGGGAGACACCGGGGAGCTGTTTTTT CASSSYLAGDTGELFF
TRBJ2-7 . TRBV11-1 . TGTGCCAGCAGCTTAGAGGCGGGCCGAGGGGAGCAGTACTTC CASSLEAGRGEQYF
TRBJ1-5 . TRBV6-5 . TGTGCCAGCGGAGAGTCGTATAGCAATCAGCCCCAGCATTTT CASGESYSNQPQHF
TRBJ2-7 . TRBV4-1 . TGCGCCAGCAGCCAAGATGCCAGGCGTAACCTCTACGAGCAGTACTTC CASSQDARRNLYEQYF
TRBJ1-1 . TRBV7-2 TRBD1 TGTGCCAGCAGTCGGGACAGAAACACTGAAGCTTTCTTT CASSRDRNTEAFF
TRBJ2-5 . TRBV7-3 TRBD2 TGTGCCAGCAGCCTTTTAGCGGGGGGCGAGACCCAGTACTTC CASSLLAGGETQYF
TRBJ2-3 . TRBV11-2 TRBD1 TGTGCCAGCACCAGGGGGTCCGGCGCATTCACAGATACGCAGTATTTT CASTRGSGAFTDTQYF
TRBJ1-2 . TRBV9 TRBD1 TGTGCCAGCAGCTTAAGGACAGGGTGGCATGGCTACACCTTC CASSLRTGWHGYTF
TRBJ1-4 . TRBV28 . TGTGCCAGCAGTGTCTCAACAGGGCTGGGAGAAAAACTGTTTTTT CASSVSTGLGEKLFF
TRBJ1-1 . TRBV20-1 . TGCAGCGGTACAGGGCCTGAAGCTTTCTTT CSGTGPEAFF
TRBJ1-6 . TRBV6-1 . TGTGCCAGCAGTGACAGGGTTATCGGTTTGGCACCCCTCCACTTT CASSDRVIGLAPLHF
TRBJ1-5 . TRBV12-5 . TGTGCTAGTGGTTTCCTCGGGAGGAATCAGCCCCAGCATTTT CASGFLGRNQPQHF
TRBJ2-1 . TRBV6-6 TRBD1 TGTGCCAGCATTTTGACAGGGGGCGCCAATTTAGAGCAGTTCTTC CASILTGGANLEQFF
TRBJ1-2 . TRBV2 TRBD1 TGTGCCAGCAAGCCCCAGGGGGCGTCCTATGGCTACACCTTC CASKPQGASYGYTF
TRBJ2-7 . TRBV9 . TGTGCCAGCAGCGTAGGGGGGGGGCCCTACGAGCAGTACTTC CASSVGGGPYEQYF
TRBJ2-1 . TRBV11-3 . TGTGCCAGCAGCTTAGTTGGCGGTCAGTTTAATGAGCAGTTCTTC CASSLVGGQFNEQFF
TRBJ2-7 medium-sized TRBV7-6 . TGTGCCAGCAGCTTAGAGACAGGGACTTCCTACGAGCAGTACTTC CASSLETGTSYEQYF
TRBJ2-1 . TRBV18 TRBD2 TGTGCCAGCTCACCACTGATCGGGAGGAACGCTGAGCAGTTCTTC CASSPLIGRNAEQFF
TRBJ2-1 . TRBV5-4 TRBD2 TGTGCCAGCAGCCGTGGCACTAGCGGGGGGAATGAGCAGTTCTTC CASSRGTSGGNEQFF
TRBJ1-2 . TRBV5-1 . TGCGCCAGCAGCGCGACCGGCCGGGGGGAAGGCTACACCTTC CASSATGRGEGYTF
TRBJ1-4 . TRBV6-6 TRBD1 TGTGCCAGCAGCCGGACAGGGGGCGATGAAAAACTGTTTTTT CASSRTGGDEKLFF
TRBJ1-2 . TRBV7-9 . TGTGCCAGCGCAGACTCAGCTAACTATGGCTACACCTTC CASADSANYGYTF
TRBJ1-5 . TRBV6-5 TRBD1 TGTGCCAGCAGAGTACAGGGGGCTTATCAGCCCCAGCATTTT CASRVQGAYQPQHF
TRBJ1-1 . TRBV28 . TGTGCCAGCAGTTTTTCTTCGGGGAACACTGAAGCTTTCTTT CASSFSSGNTEAFF
TRBJ2-1 . TRBV6-1 TRBD1 TGTGCCAGCACCACTCCGACAGGGGGATGGGATGAGCAGTTCTTC CASTTPTGGWDEQFF
TRBJ1-1 . TRBV6-5 . TGTGCCAGCAGTTACGGGGCGGTGAACACTGAAGCTTTCTTT CASSYGAVNTEAFF
TRBJ1-1 . TRBV13 . TGTGCCAGCAGCTTCCTACAGGCGACTGAAGCTTTCTTT CASSFLQATEAFF
TRBJ2-2 many TRBV5-6 TRBD1 TGTGCCAGCAGCTTGGGTACAGGGGGCTACACCGGGGAGCTGTTTTTT CASSLGTGGYTGELFF
TRBJ2-7 . TRBV9 . TGTGCCAGCAGCGCCAGGGGCACCTACGAGCAGTACTTC CASSARGTYEQYF
TRBJ2-1 . TRBV9 . TGTGCCAGCAGCGTAACAGCCTCAGGTAGCTACAATGAGCAGTTCTTC CASSVTASGSYNEQFF
TRBJ2-5 once TRBV11-2 . TGTGCCAGCAGCTTATTCAGTGAAGAGACCCAGTACTTC CASSLFSEETQYF
TRBJ1-2 . TRBV4-2 TRBD1 TGTGCCAGCAGCCTGGAAATGGGACAGCCGACTAACTATGGCTACACCTTC CASSLEMGQPTNYGYTF
TRBJ2-1 . TRBV7-9 . TGTGCCAGCAGCTTAGTTGCGGGGCGCCTCTACAATGAGCAGTTCTTC CASSLVAGRLYNEQFF
TRBJ2-5 . TRBV18 . TGTGCCAGCTCACCGGGGCTAGGGGAGACCCAGTACTTC CASSPGLGETQYF
TRBJ2-7 . TRBV19 . TGTGCCAGTAGGGGCGCGGGGCCGACCTACGAGCAGTACTTC CASRGAGPTYEQYF
TRBJ1-2 once TRBV27 . TGTGCCAGCAGTACAGGGTATGCGGCGGGCTATGGCTACACCTTC CASSTGYAAGYGYTF
TRBJ2-2 . TRBV10-1 TRBD2 TGCGCCAGCGCGGCTAGCGGGAACACCGGGGAGCTGTTTTTT CASAASGNTGELFF
TRBJ2-3 . TRBV4-3 TRBD2 TGCGCCAGCAGCCGGACCAAACTAGCGGGGGGCACAGATACGCAGTATTTT CASSRTKLAGGTDTQYF